A selection of T cell receptor beta chains follows, all from one sample in a study of cytomegalovirus exposure and HLA in healthy donors. Sequenced by immunoSEQ multiplex PCR; TCRdb stores in-frame clones only, minus some. The sample yields about 190,000 clones, approximately 77% seen once. Sequences were obtained from PBMCs. These receptors were taken from a man aged 35-49 years in good health and CMV-seropositive. Each CDR3 is given with its conserved first and last residue. A D gene is named only where the DNA matches it firmly. Size values are once, few and many counts, or a class for expanded clones, and some rows have none.

TRBJ1-5 TRBV6-5 TRBD1 - TGTGCCAGCAGTTCGGACAGGCGAAGCAATCAGCCCCAGCATTTT CASSSDRRSNQPQHF
TRBJ2-3 TRBV5-4 TRBD2 - TGTGCCAGCAGCTTCACTAGCGGGACTAGCCATAGCACAGATACGCAGTATTTT CASSFTSGTSHSTDTQYF
TRBJ2-7 TRBV5-6 - few TGTGCCAGCAGCAGCCACTACGAGCAGTACTTC CASSSHYEQYF
TRBJ2-3 TRBV2 - - TGTGCCAGCAGTGAAGGGGTAGCGGAGACAGATACGCAGTATTTT CASSEGVAETDTQYF
TRBJ2-1 TRBV4-2 TRBD2 once TGTGCCAGCAGCCAAGTCTGGGTAGCGGGGGACAATGAGCAGTTCTTC CASSQVWVAGDNEQFF
TRBJ2-1 TRBV5-1 TRBD2 once TGCGCCAGCAGCTTGGGGGAGACTAGCGGGGTCTACAATGAGCAGTTCTTC CASSLGETSGVYNEQFF
TRBJ2-7 TRBV18 TRBD1 - TGTGCCAGCTCACCACGACAGGGGGCCACTCTGAACGAGCAGTACTTC CASSPRQGATLNEQYF
TRBJ2-5 TRBV6-1 - - TGTGCCAGCAGTGAAGCGGTCGGGGGAGGACGAGAGACCCAGTACTTC CASSEAVGGGRETQYF
TRBJ2-1 TRBV19 TRBD2 - TGTGCCAGTAGTTTGGGACTACCCAACAATGAGCAGTTCTTC CASSLGLPNNEQFF
TRBJ1-1 TRBV6-1 TRBD1 - TGTGCCAGCAGGCCGGACAGGGGGCTCGCTGAAGCTTTCTTT CASRPDRGLAEAFF
TRBJ1-2 TRBV19 - - TGTGCCAGTAGTATCCCAGCAGGGGACTATGGCTACACCTTC CASSIPAGDYGYTF
TRBJ2-5 TRBV5-1 - - TGCGCCAGCAGCTTGGTTCCCGCGTGGAGGGAGACCCAGTACTTC CASSLVPAWRETQYF
TRBJ1-1 TRBV9 TRBD1 - TGTGCCAGCAGCGTAGTTCCAGGGGGCATGGCTGAAGCTTTCTTT CASSVVPGGMAEAFF
TRBJ2-7 TRBV7-2 TRBD1 - TGTGCCAGCAGCTTAGTTGGGACAGGGGACGAGCAGTACTTC CASSLVGTGDEQYF
TRBJ1-2 TRBV6-5 TRBD1 - TGTGCCAGCAGTTCAACAGGGGTCTATGGCTACACCTTC CASSSTGVYGYTF
TRBJ1-3 TRBV28 TRBD1 - TGTGCCAGCAGCCAACAGGGGGTGAATCTAGACGGAAACACCATATATTTT CASSQQGVNLDGNTIYF
TRBJ2-4 TRBV28 - - TGTGCCAGCAGGAACGGGAGCCCGAAAAACATTCAGTACTTC CASRNGSPKNIQYF
TRBJ2-2 TRBV29-1 TRBD2 - TGCAGCGTTGAAGTCGGTCAGCGGGGCACCGGGGAGCTGTTTTTT CSVEVGQRGTGELFF
TRBJ2-2 TRBV2 - once TGTGCCAGCCGCCGGGACACACTCGACACCGGGGAGCTGTTTTTT CASRRDTLDTGELFF
TRBJ2-6 TRBV7-3 TRBD1 once TGTGCCAGCAGCTTGACAGGGGTCGTCTCTGGGGCCAACGTCCTGACTTTC CASSLTGVVSGANVLTF
TRBJ2-3 TRBV9 TRBD2 - TGTGCCAGCAGCCCACGAAGCGGGGAAGAGGCCACAGATACGCAGTATTTT CASSPRSGEEATDTQYF
TRBJ2-5 TRBV15 - - TGTGCCACCAGCAGAGGGCGGGGTCAAGAGACCCAGTACTTC CATSRGRGQETQYF
TRBJ1-1 TRBV28 - - TGTGCCAGCAGGGATACAGGGTACACTGAAGCTTTCTTT CASRDTGYTEAFF
TRBJ2-4 TRBV5-1 - - TGCGCCAGCAGCTCACCGGGGGGCGGCGCCAAAAACATTCAGTACTTC CASSSPGGGAKNIQYF
TRBJ1-5 TRBV6-5 - few TGTGCCAGCCAACGGGGGGGATGGCAGCCCCAGCATTTT CASQRGGWQPQHF
TRBJ2-7 TRBV5-6 - few TGTGCCAGCAGCGAGGACCGAGGGCGGAGGGGCTCCTACGAGCAGTACTTC CASSEDRGRRGSYEQYF
TRBJ2-1 TRBV29-1 TRBD2 - TGCAGCGTGGGCACTAGCGGGGGGGCGGGTGAGCAGTTCTTC CSVGTSGGAGEQFF
TRBJ2-7 TRBV30 - few TGTGCCTGGAGACACGCGGGCAACTCCTACGAGCAGTACTTC CAWRHAGNSYEQYF
TRBJ1-1 TRBV6-6 - few TGTGCCAGCAGAGGGAGGGGGGGCCCTGAAGCTTTCTTT CASRGRGGPEAFF
TRBJ1-2 TRBV6-1 - once TGTGCCAGCAGGGACAGAATTAACTATGGCTACACCTTC CASRDRINYGYTF
TRBJ1-1 TRBV7-2 - - TGTGCCAGCAGCCCCCCGATGGCCTTTGAAGCTTTCTTT CASSPPMAFEAFF
TRBJ2-7 TRBV30 TRBD1 - TGTGCCTGGAGTAATACAGGGGGCTACGAGCAGTACTTC CAWSNTGGYEQYF
TRBJ2-2 TRBV9 - - TGTGCCAGCAGCGTAGAGTGGCGGGACACCGGGGAGCTGTTTTTT CASSVEWRDTGELFF
TRBJ2-1 TRBV7-3 TRBD2 - TGTGCCAGCAGCTTTAGCGGGGGCGGCGAGCAGTTCTTC CASSFSGGGEQFF
TRBJ2-3 TRBV7-2 TRBD2 - TGTGCCAGCAGCCGACGTGGGGGGGGCACAGATACGCAGTATTTT CASSRRGGGTDTQYF
TRBJ1-6 TRBV19 - - TGTGCCAGTAATACCGACAGAAATAATTCACCCCTCCACTTT CASNTDRNNSPLHF
TRBJ2-1 TRBV19 TRBD2 once TGTGCCAGTAGTAACCCCGGGACTAGCGGGGACAATGAGCAGTTCTTC CASSNPGTSGDNEQFF
TRBJ1-1 TRBV6-1 - - TGTGCCAGCAGTTCCCTGACAGAGAACACTGAAGCTTTCTTT CASSSLTENTEAFF
TRBJ1-1 TRBV5-1 TRBD1 few TGCGCCAGCAGCCACGGGACAGAGAACACTGAAGCTTTCTTT CASSHGTENTEAFF
TRBJ2-7 TRBV7-9 TRBD2 - TGTGCCAGCAGCTTACTAGCGGGTAGCTACGAGCAGTACTTC CASSLLAGSYEQYF
TRBJ2-2 TRBV10-3 - once TGTGCCATCAGTGAGAGGAGACAGACCGCGAACACCGGGGAGCTGTTTTTT CAISERRQTANTGELFF
TRBJ2-7 TRBV19 TRBD1 - TGTGCCAGTAGGCCGGGACAGGAAACCTACGAGCAGTACTTC CASRPGQETYEQYF
TRBJ1-4 TRBV9 - - TGTGCCAGCAGCAAACAGGGTTCAACTAATGAAAAACTGTTTTTT CASSKQGSTNEKLFF
TRBJ2-5 TRBV5-1 - - TGTGCCAGCAGCTTGGTTGGCTTGGAGACCCAGTACTTC CASSLVGLETQYF
TRBJ2-1 TRBV28 TRBD1 - TGTGCCAGCAGTGGCTCGGGGACAGGGGGCTGGAATGAGCAGTTCTTC CASSGSGTGGWNEQFF
TRBJ2-3 TRBV10-3 TRBD2 - TGTGCCACTACCATTAGCGGGAGCGGCACAGATACGCAGTATTTT CATTISGSGTDTQYF
TRBJ2-5 TRBV7-2 TRBD1 - TGTGCCAGCAGAGGTCCCGGGACAGGGGAAGAGACCCAGTACTTC CASRGPGTGEETQYF
TRBJ2-5 TRBV6-1 TRBD1 - TGTGCCACTCGGGACAGCCAAGAGACCCAGTACTTC CATRDSQETQYF
TRBJ1-1 TRBV5-1 TRBD1 - TGCGCCAGCAGCAGGGACAGCATGAACACTGAAGCTTTCTTT CASSRDSMNTEAFF
TRBJ1-6 TRBV2 TRBD1 - TGTGCCAGCGGGGGACAGGGTCGGTATTCACCCCTCCACTTT CASGGQGRYSPLHF
TRBJ2-1 TRBV9 TRBD1 once TGTGCCAGCAGCGTGGGACAGGGACCCTACAATGAGCAGTTCTTC CASSVGQGPYNEQFF
TRBJ1-3 TRBV15 - - TGTGCCACCAGCACCGGGACATCGGGGTCTGGAAACACCATATATTTT CATSTGTSGSGNTIYF
TRBJ1-5 TRBV7-2 - - TGTGCCAGCAGCCCAGTGGGAGGGGTCCTTAATCAGCCCCAGCATTTT CASSPVGGVLNQPQHF
TRBJ1-1 TRBV19 - few TGTGCCAGTAGTATAGACGGGGGGCGCGGGAACACTGAAGCTTTCTTT CASSIDGGRGNTEAFF
TRBJ2-1 TRBV6-1 TRBD1 - TGTGCCCACGGTCGGACAGGGGGCCTCAATGAGCAGTTCTTC CAHGRTGGLNEQFF
TRBJ2-7 TRBV27 TRBD2 - TGTGCCAGCAGTTCGGCGGGACTAGCGGGAGGCCCCCGGGCCTTC CASSSAGLAGGPRAF
TRBJ1-3 TRBV6-5 - - TGTGCCAGCAGTTACAAGCCGAGCTCTGGAAACACCATATATTTT CASSYKPSSGNTIYF